This T cell receptor beta chain appears in the sequencing data of a study of OX40 agonist ivuxolimab in advanced cancers. Germline CDR1 and CDR2: SQVTM and ANQGSEA. This CDR3 is 13 amino acids long. V was pared by 1 base and J by 2 bases, with 8 bases between. Sequenced by immunoSEQ multiplex PCR; TCRdb stores in-frame clones only, minus some. The table has around 41,000 clones, 85% seen once. Study conclusions and caveats: Patients who responded partially at 0.1-3.0 mg/kg showed clonal expansion ranking among the lowest. At 0.1 to 3.0 mg/kg and by week 6, clonal expansion occurred in CD4+ and CD8+ blood T cells.

On this clone: Its antigen remains unknown.

The genes are TRBV29-1 and TRBJ1-1; D is ambiguous. The TCR was taken from an adult with an advanced solid tumor such as melanoma, head and neck, liver or kidney cancer. This material consisted of CD4+ or CD8+ T cells sorted from blood, taken in a trial of the OX40 agonist ivuxolimab. Here the CDR3 reads CSVEGQINTEAFF. The CDR3 DNA is TGCAGCGTTGAAGGGCAGATTAACACTGAAGCTTTCTTT.